The entry that follows covers one T cell receptor beta chain sequence. Its specificity is not known. The germline V gene encodes CDR1 SGDLS and CDR2 YYNGEE. The CDR3 is 14 residues long. V lost 4 bases and J 0 bases, leaving 11 bases between the germline ends. TCRdb keeps only in-frame clones here, not all; method: immunoSEQ multiplex PCR. The table shows about 240,000 clones, with around 87% occurring only once. The sample is drawn from a study of cytomegalovirus exposure and HLA in healthy donors. The overall study: The use of the same platform for the 130 or so validation repertoires and the roughly 680 first-cohort repertoires was reported by a later analysis.

Whole-study results and caveats: In a later analysis, first-cohort TCR clusters were found to tend to co-occur in the 120 or so validation repertoires. Rare TCR sequences dominated, though some public TCRs recurred in many donors. High specificity and sensitivity for cytomegalovirus status were reported for the classifier.

The chain carries TRBV9 and TRBJ2-7; D might be TRBD2 (6 bases). The sequence derives from a woman in her 30s in good health and CMV-seropositive. The specimen was PBMCs. The CDR3 sequence is CASSPGLGSYEQYF. As DNA, the CDR3 is TGTGCCAGCAGCCCGGGACTCGGCTCCTACGAGCAGTACTTC.